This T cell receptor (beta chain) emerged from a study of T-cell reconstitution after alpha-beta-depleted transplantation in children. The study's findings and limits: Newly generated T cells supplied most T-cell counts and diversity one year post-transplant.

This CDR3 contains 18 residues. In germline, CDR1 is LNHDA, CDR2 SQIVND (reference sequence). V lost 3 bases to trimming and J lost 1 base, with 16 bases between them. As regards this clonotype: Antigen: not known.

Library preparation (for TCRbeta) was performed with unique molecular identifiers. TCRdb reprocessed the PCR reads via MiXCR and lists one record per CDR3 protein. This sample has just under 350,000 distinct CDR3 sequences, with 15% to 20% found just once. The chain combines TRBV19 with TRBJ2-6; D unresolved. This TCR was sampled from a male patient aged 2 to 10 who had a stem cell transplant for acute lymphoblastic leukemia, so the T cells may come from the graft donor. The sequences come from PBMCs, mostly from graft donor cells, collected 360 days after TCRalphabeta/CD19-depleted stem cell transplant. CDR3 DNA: TGTGCCAGTAGTATGGGAATTTACCACGTATCTGGGGCCAACGTCCTGACTTTC. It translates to CASSMGIYHVSGANVLTF.